The clone carrying this T cell receptor beta chain was observed a few times. Its target is unknown. Trimming removed 3 bases from V and 5 bases from J, with 12 bases in between. The CDR3 has 14 residues. Germline assignment: CDR1 SGHRS and CDR2 YFSETQ. This table comes from immunoSEQ multiplex PCR, and its TCRdb copy is limited to in-frame clones, with some not included. The sample lists roughly 1,600 clones; around 66% were seen once. The sample is drawn from a study of T cells after posttransplantation cyclophosphamide. Study-level findings and limits: Later blood repertoires were often dominated by clones from the donor CD8+ memory compartment. Tissue-infiltrating T cells from skin or gut overlapped little with blood T cells. After PTCy, TRB diversity resembled that of CNI/methotrexate controls.

Cyclophosphamide on days +3 and +4 followed busulfan-fludarabine conditioning and a marrow graft. This receptor was identified in a male patient aged 25 to 39 who received an allogeneic stem cell transplant from a related donor, was CMV-positive, and had acute GVHD only. The graft donor may account for some of the T cells. The V call is TRBV5-1, the J call TRBJ2-1; D is perhaps TRBD2 (6 bases). The source material was CD8+ T cells sorted from PBMCs, sampled after allogeneic stem cell transplant with posttransplant cyclophosphamide. This CDR3 reads CASSWRGWDNEQFF. The CDR3 DNA sequence: TGCGCCAGCAGCTGGAGGGGCTGGGACAATGAGCAGTTCTTC.